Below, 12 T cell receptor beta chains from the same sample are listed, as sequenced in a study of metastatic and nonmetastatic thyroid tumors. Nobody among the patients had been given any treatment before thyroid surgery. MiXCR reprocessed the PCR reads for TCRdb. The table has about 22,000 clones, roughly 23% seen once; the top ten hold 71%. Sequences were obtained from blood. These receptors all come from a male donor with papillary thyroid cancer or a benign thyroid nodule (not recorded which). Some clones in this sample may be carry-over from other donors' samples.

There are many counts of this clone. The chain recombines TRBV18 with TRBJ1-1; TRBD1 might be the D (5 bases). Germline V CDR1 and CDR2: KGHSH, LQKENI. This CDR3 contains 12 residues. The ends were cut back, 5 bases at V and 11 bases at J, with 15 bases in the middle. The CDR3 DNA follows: TGTGCCAGCTCAAGACGGGACGGTTCCGCTTTCTTT. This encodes CASSRRDGSAFF.

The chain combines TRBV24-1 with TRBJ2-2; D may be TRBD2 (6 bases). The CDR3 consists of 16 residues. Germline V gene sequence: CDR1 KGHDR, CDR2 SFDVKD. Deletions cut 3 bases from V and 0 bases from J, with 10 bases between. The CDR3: CATSDRVAANTGELFF. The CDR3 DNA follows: TGTGCCACCAGTGATCGGGTAGCGGCGAACACCGGGGAGCTGTTTTTT.

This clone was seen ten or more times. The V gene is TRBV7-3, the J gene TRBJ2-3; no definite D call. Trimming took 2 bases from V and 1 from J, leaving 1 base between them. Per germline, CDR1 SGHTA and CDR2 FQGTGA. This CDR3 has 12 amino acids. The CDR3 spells CASSLGTDTQYF. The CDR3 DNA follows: TGTGCCAGCAGCTTAGGCACAGATACGCAGTATTTT.

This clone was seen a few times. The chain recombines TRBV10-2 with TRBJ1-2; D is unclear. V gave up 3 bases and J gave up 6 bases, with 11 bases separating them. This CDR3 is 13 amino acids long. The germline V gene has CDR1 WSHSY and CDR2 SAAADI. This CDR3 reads CASSEFSGNGYTF. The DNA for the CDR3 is TGCGCCAGCAGTGAATTTTCGGGGAATGGCTACACCTTC.

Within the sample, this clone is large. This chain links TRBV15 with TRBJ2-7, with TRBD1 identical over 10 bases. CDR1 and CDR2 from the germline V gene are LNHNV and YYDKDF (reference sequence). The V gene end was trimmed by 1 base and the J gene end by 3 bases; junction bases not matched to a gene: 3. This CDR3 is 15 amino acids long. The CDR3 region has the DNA TGTGCCACCAGCAGAGGGACAGGGGGGATCTACGAGCAGTACTTC. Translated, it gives CATSRGTGGIYEQYF.

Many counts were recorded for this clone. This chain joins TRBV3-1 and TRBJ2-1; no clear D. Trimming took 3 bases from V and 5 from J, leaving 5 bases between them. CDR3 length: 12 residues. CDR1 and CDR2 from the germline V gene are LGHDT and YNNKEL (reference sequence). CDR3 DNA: TGTGCCAGCAGCCATGTGGACAATGAGCAGTTCTTC. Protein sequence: CASSHVDNEQFF.

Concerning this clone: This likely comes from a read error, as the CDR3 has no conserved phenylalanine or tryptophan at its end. CDR3 bases: TGTGCCAGCATCCAGCGCGGGGGACTAGCGGTACACAATGAGCAGTTCTGC. Translating gives CASIQRGGLAVHNEQFC. The chain is built from TRBV12-3 or TRBV12-4 and TRBJ2-1, with 11 bases that match TRBD2. Losses at the gene ends were 7 bases for V and 5 bases for J; bases not matched to a gene: 13. The CDR3 runs 17 residues.

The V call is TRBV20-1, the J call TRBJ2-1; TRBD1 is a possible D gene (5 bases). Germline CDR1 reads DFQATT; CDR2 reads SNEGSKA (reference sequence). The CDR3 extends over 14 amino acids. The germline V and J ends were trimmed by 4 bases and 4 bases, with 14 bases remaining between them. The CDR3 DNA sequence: TGCAGTGCTAAGGACATTTCATCGTACAATGAGCAGTTCTTC. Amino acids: CSAKDISSYNEQFF.

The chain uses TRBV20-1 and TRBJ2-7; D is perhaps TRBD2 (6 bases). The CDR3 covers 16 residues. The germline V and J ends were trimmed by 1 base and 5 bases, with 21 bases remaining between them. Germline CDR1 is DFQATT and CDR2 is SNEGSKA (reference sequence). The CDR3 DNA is TGCAGTGCTAGAGTATCCGCGGATAGTGGGAGGAACGAGCAGTACTTC. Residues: CSARVSADSGRNEQYF.

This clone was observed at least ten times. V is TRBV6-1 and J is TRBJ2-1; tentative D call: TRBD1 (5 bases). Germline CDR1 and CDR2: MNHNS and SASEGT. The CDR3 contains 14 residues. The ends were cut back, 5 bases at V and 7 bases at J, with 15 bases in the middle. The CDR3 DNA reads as TGTGCCAGCAGTATCAGGGTTCTTGGGAATGAGCAGTTCTTC. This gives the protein CASSIRVLGNEQFF.

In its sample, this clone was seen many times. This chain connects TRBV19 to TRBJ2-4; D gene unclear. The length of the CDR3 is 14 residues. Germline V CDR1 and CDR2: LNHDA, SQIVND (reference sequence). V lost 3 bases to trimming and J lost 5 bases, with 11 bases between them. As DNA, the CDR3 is TGTGCCAGTAGTATTTTCGGCGCCGAAAACATTCAGTACTTC. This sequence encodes CASSIFGAENIQYF.

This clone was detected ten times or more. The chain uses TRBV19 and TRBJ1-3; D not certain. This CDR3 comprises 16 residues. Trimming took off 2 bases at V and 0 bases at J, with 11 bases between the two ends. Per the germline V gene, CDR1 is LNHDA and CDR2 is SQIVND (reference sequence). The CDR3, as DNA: TGTGCCAGTAGTATAATCGCGGGCAGCTCTGGAAACACCATATATTTT. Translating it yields CASSIIAGSSGNTIYF.